The 22 T cell receptor beta chains below come from one sample, sequenced in a study of PD-1 blockade in classical Hodgkin lymphoma. The assay was immunoSEQ multiplex PCR, and TCRdb's table has in-frame clones only and misses some. This sample has about 28,000 clones, with approximately 82% found just once. Every one of the patients relapsed after autologous stem cell transplantation (brentuximab vedotin exposure was variable). Sequencing was performed on peripheral blood mononuclear cells (PBMCs), taken before the second cycle of nivolumab. The receptors here all came from a human donor with classical Hodgkin lymphoma.

The rearrangement links TRBV7-9 to TRBJ1-1; TRBD1 aligns across 7 bases. This CDR3 is built from 16 residues. The germline V gene encodes CDR1 SEHNR and CDR2 FQNEAQ (reference sequence). Trimming removed 2 bases from V and 4 bases from J; junction bases left unmatched: 10. The CDR3 sequence is CASSLRGGGSRTEAFF. The DNA for the CDR3 is TGTGCCAGCAGCTTACGAGGGGGCGGGTCGCGCACTGAAGCTTTCTTT.

The chain is built from TRBV11-2 and TRBJ2-4, with 8 bases lining up with TRBD1. The V gene's germline CDR1 is SGHAT and CDR2 FQNNGV. The CDR3 runs 17 residues. Trimming removed 1 base from V and 0 bases from J; junction bases left unmatched: 5. DNA for the CDR3: TGTGCCAGCAGCTTAGTCGCAGGGGGCCTAGCCAAAAACATTCAGTACTTC. Protein product: CASSLVAGGLAKNIQYF. The full variable domain, rest sourced from reference TRBV11-2 and TRBJ2-4, is EAGVAQSPRYKIIEKRQSVAFWCNPISGHATLYWYQQILGQGPKLLIQFQNNGVVDDSQLPKDRFSAERLKGVDSTLKIQPAKLEDSAVYLCASSLVAGGLAKNIQYFGAGTRLSVL.

This clone has more than one count but fewer than ten. The rearrangement links TRBV11-3 to TRBJ2-5; D is possibly TRBD2 (7 bases). The germline V and J ends were trimmed by 2 bases and 2 bases, with 15 bases remaining between them. The germline gives CDR1 SGHNT, CDR2 YENEEA. This CDR3 region has 16 residues. CDR3 bases: TGTGCCAGCAGCTTACCGGCGGGGGCGGGGCAAGAGACCCAGTACTTC. This codes for CASSLPAGAGQETQYF.

The genes are TRBV5-1 and TRBJ2-5; D perhaps matches TRBD2 (6 bases). Trimming left V 6 bases short and J 2 bases short, with 14 bases between. The CDR3 runs to 14 residues. Looked up from germline, CDR1 is SGHRS and CDR2 is YFSETQ. This chain's CDR3 is CASTSGLAQETQYF. The CDR3 bases are TGCGCCAGCACCTCGGGACTGGCGCAAGAGACCCAGTACTTC. Looking up the rest from reference TRBV5-1 and TRBJ2-5 gives the full variable domain: KAGVTQTPRYLIKTRGQQVTLSCSPISGHRSVSWYQQTPGQGLQFLFEYFSETQRNKGNFPGRFSGRQFSNSRSEMNVSTLELGDSALYLCASTSGLAQETQYFGPGTRLLVL.

This clone was detected once. The chain is built from TRBV4-2 and TRBJ1-2; 7 bases align to TRBD1. This CDR3 comprises 15 residues. V gave up 7 bases and J gave up 0 bases; unmatched junction bases: 8. Germline CDR1 LGHNA, CDR2 YNFKEQ. CDR3: CASTKTGTANYGYTF. In nucleotides, the CDR3 is TGTGCCAGCACTAAAACCGGGACAGCTAACTATGGCTACACCTTC.

This clone was found a few times. The chain links TRBV15 to TRBJ1-6; D is unclear. From germline, CDR1 is LNHNV and CDR2 YYDKDF (reference sequence). V was trimmed by 8 bases and J by 5 bases, leaving 10 bases between them. The CDR3 has 13 amino acids. The CDR3 DNA follows: TGTGCCACCCGGGCTAGGCATAATTCACCCCTCCACTTT. This encodes CATRARHNSPLHF.

The sample holds a few counts of this clone. This chain joins TRBV10-3 and TRBJ2-7, with TRBD2 identical over 8 bases. The length of the CDR3 is 14 residues. The junction had 6 bases not matched to a gene; V was cut back by 4 bases and J by 4 bases. CDR1 and CDR2 (germline): ENHRY, SYGVKD. The CDR3 sequence is CAISGGERGYEQYV. For the CDR3, the DNA is TGTGCCATCAGTGGGGGTGAGCGGGGGTACGAGCAGTACGTC.

The CDR3: CASSFDRDRGEYTGELFF. The CDR3 bases are TGTGCCAGCAGTTTTGACCGGGACAGGGGCGAGTACACCGGGGAGCTGTTTTTT. The chain has TRBV27 and TRBJ2-2; 10 positions agree with TRBD1. J gave up 3 bases and V 3 bases, and 10 bases lay outside the gene matches. Germline V lookup: CDR1 MNHEY, CDR2 SMNVEV (reference sequence). The length of the CDR3 is 18 residues.

To note about this clone: Other DNA sequences in the sample encode the same CDR3. The J gene is TRBJ2-3, the V gene TRBV19; a possible D gene is TRBD2 (5 bases). The CDR3 spans 13 residues. V was clipped by 4 bases and J by 0 bases, with 5 bases between them. CDR1 and CDR2 from the germline V gene are LNHDA and SQIVND (reference sequence). Here the CDR3 reads CASSSGSTDTQYF. The CDR3 coding sequence is TGTGCCAGTAGTAGCGGGAGCACAGATACGCAGTATTTT.

This chain links TRBV6-1 with TRBJ1-1; the match to TRBD1 covers 10 bases. This CDR3 is built from 15 residues. With V trimmed by 1 base and J by 3 bases, 2 bases remained unmatched. The germline V gene encodes CDR1 MNHNS and CDR2 SASEGT. The CDR3 DNA sequence: TGTGCCAGCAGTGAAGTGACAGGGGGCTACACTGAAGCTTTCTTT. Encoded protein: CASSEVTGGYTEAFF.

The chain links TRBV19 to TRBJ2-1, with D perhaps assigned TRBD1 or TRBD2 (6 bases each). CDR1 and CDR2 from the germline V gene are LNHDA and SQIVND (reference sequence). Trimming removed 0 bases at V and 10 bases at J, with 19 bases between. The CDR3 runs 16 residues. CDR3 sequence: CASSIDLRGESEEQFF. For the CDR3, the DNA is TGTGCCAGTAGTATAGATTTAAGGGGGGAAAGCGAGGAGCAGTTCTTC.

The chain couples TRBV27 to TRBJ2-3; maybe TRBD2 (6 bases). Trimming pared 3 bases from V and 2 bases from J, leaving 18 bases between. Looked up from germline, CDR1 is MNHEY and CDR2 is SMNVEV (reference sequence). The CDR3 contains 17 residues. This CDR3 reads CASSLTSRPGTTDTQYF. The CDR3 DNA is TGTGCCAGCAGTTTGACTAGTAGGCCCGGTACCACAGATACGCAGTATTTT.

This chain uses TRBV5-6 with TRBJ2-5; D not resolved. Per germline, CDR1 SGHDT and CDR2 YYEEEE. V shed 2 bases and J shed 4 bases, with 12 bases lying between them. This CDR3 has 14 residues. CDR3 sequence reads: CASSLGQFAETQYF. In DNA, the CDR3 is TGTGCCAGCAGCTTAGGGCAGTTTGCAGAGACCCAGTACTTC.

The chain has TRBV4-2 and TRBJ2-1; the match to TRBD2 covers 13 bases. This CDR3 has 15 residues. Trimming cost V 5 bases and J 9 bases; bases outside gene matches: 7. CDR1 and CDR2 from the germline V gene are LGHNA and YNFKEQ. The CDR3 region is CASSSGTSGAGEQFF. CDR3 DNA sequence: TGTGCCAGCAGCTCCGGGACTAGCGGGGCGGGTGAGCAGTTCTTC.

The sample holds one count of this clone. The rearrangement joins TRBV4-2 to TRBJ2-3, with 12 bases matching TRBD2. The CDR3 is 19 amino acids. The germline CDR1 and CDR2 sequences are LGHNA and YNFKEQ. V lost 0 bases, J lost 2 bases, and 9 bases stayed unmatched. The CDR3 sequence is CASSQDRWLAGGLTDTQYF. In DNA, the CDR3 is TGTGCCAGCAGCCAAGATAGGTGGCTAGCGGGAGGGCTCACAGATACGCAGTATTTT.

The V and J genes are TRBV7-6 and TRBJ2-5, with TRBD1 matching over 8 bases. The V gene's germline CDR1 is SGHVS and CDR2 FNYEAQ. This CDR3 is built from 15 residues. The ends lost 5 bases at V and 4 bases at J; junction bases unmatched: 9. In DNA, the CDR3 is TGTGCCAGCAGCCCCAGGACAGGGTTTGGAGAGACCCAGTACTTC. As protein: CASSPRTGFGETQYF.

J is TRBJ2-7 and V is TRBV7-2; D gene unclear. V was pared by 0 bases and J by 7 bases, with 13 bases between. Per the germline V gene, CDR1 is SGHTA and CDR2 is FQGNSA. The CDR3 contains 14 residues. Written as DNA, the CDR3 is TGTGCCAGCAGCTTAGCCTCCAGCCCCCGAGAGCAGTACTTC. It encodes CASSLASSPREQYF.

This clone was detected a few times. V is TRBV11-3 and J is TRBJ2-7; 7 bases agree with TRBD1. CDR3 length: 15 amino acids. Germline V lookup: CDR1 SGHNT, CDR2 YENEEA. The V segment lost 2 bases and the J segment 5 bases; nucleotides outside the gene matches: 9. CDR3 DNA: TGTGCCAGCAGCTTATCCGACAGGGTTTGGGACGAGCAGTACGTC. It encodes CASSLSDRVWDEQYV.

V usage is TRBV30 and J usage is TRBJ2-2; 7 bases fit TRBD1. After removal of 2 bases from V and 4 bases from J, the junction contained 7 bases not matched to a gene. The CDR3 consists of 15 residues. The V gene's germline CDR1 is GTSNPN and CDR2 SVGIG (reference sequence). CDR3 sequence reads: CAWSFPYRGTGELFF. CDR3 DNA: TGTGCCTGGAGTTTTCCTTACAGGGGCACCGGGGAGCTGTTTTTT.

This sequence joins TRBV6-6 and TRBJ2-1; D possibly matches TRBD1 or TRBD2 (6 bases each). Germline CDR1 reads MNHNY; CDR2 reads SVGAGI (reference sequence). The CDR3 is made up of 14 amino acids. Trimming cost V 0 bases and J 8 bases, with 11 bases left between them. The DNA for the CDR3 is TGTGCCAGCAGTTACTCGAACGGGGGCGATGAGCAGTTCTTC. This sequence encodes CASSYSNGGDEQFF.

Details on this clone: A junction boundary mismatches the germline segment, possibly from a read error. This sequence joins TRBV7-7 and TRBJ2-7; weak D call: TRBD1 (6 bases). Germline V gene data show CDR1 as SSHAT and CDR2 as FNYEAQ (reference sequence). The CDR3 length is 13 residues. The CDR3 sequence is CASSLGGGGEQYF. The CDR3, as DNA: TGTGCTAGCAGCTTAGGGGGTGGCGGCGAGCAGTACTTC. Supplemented by reference TRBV7-7 and TRBJ2-7, the full variable domain reads GAGVSQSPRYKVTKRGQDVTLRCDPISSHATLYWYQQALGQGPEFLTYFNYEAQPDKSGLPSDRFSAERPEGSISTLTIQRTEQRDSAMYRCASSLGGGGEQYFGPGTRLTVT.

The J gene is TRBJ2-2, the V gene TRBV28; 11 nucleotides agree with TRBD2. CDR1 is MDHEN, CDR2 SYDVKM, per germline. The junction had 1 base not matched to a gene; V was cut back by 3 bases and J by 4 bases. There are 15 residues in the CDR3. CDR3 in DNA: TGTGCCAGCAGTTTTACTAGCGGGGGCACCGGGGAGCTGTTTTTT. This codes for CASSFTSGGTGELFF. Based on the CDR3 plus reference TRBV28 and TRBJ2-2, the full variable domain is DVKVTQSSRYLVKRTGEKVFLECVQDMDHENMFWYRQDPGLGLRLIYFSYDVKMKEKGDIPEGYSVSREKKERFSLILESASTNQTSMYLCASSFTSGGTGELFFGEGSRLTVL.